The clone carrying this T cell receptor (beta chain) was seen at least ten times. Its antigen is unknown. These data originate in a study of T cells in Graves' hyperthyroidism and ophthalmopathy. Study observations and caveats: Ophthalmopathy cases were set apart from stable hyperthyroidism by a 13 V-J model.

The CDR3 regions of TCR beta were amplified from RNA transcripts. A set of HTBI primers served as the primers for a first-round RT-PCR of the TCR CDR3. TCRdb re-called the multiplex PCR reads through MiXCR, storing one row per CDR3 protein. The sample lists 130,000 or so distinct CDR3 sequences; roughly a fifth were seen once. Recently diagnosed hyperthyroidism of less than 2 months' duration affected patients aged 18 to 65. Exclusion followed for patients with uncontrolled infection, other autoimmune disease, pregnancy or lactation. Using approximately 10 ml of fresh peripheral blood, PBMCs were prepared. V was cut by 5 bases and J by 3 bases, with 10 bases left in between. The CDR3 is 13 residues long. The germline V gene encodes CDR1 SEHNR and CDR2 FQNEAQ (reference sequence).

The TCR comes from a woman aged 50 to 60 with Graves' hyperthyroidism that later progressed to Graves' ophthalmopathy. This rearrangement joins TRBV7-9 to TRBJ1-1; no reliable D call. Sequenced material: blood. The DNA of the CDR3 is TGTGCCAGCAGCAAGGAGCAGCACACTGAAGCTTTCTTT. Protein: CASSKEQHTEAFF.